This TCR beta chain was recorded in a study of shared clonotypes between healthy human individuals. Selected positively for CCR7 and CD45RO-negative, naive CD8 cells excluded terminally differentiated effector memory CD45RA+ cells. Assay used: immunoSEQ multiplex PCR; TCRdb lists only in-frame clones, some missing. The sample lists around 700,000 clones, about 91% seen once, with 24% in the top ten. This clonotype was sampled from a man younger than 45 in good health. The sample consisted of naive CD8+ T cells sorted from blood.

CDR3 sequence (DNA): TGTGCCAGCAGCTTAGCGGGAGGGACCTACGAGCAGTACTTC. Amino acids: CASSLAGGTYEQYF. This rearrangement joins TRBV7-2 to TRBJ2-7; 7 nucleotides line up with TRBD2. This CDR3 has 14 residues. Germline CDR1 and CDR2: SGHTA and FQGNSA. J lost 2 bases, V lost 0 bases, and 1 base had no gene match.